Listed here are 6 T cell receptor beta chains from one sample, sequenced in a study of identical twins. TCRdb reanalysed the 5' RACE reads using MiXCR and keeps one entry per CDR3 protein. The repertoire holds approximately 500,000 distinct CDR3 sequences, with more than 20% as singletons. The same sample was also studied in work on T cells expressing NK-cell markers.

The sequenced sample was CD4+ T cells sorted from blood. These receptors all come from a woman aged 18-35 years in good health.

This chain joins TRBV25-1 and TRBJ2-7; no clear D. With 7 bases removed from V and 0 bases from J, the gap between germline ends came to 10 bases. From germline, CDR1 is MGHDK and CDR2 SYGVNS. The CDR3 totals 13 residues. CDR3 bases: TGTGCCAGCACCGGGCCGAACTCCTACGAGCAGTACTTC. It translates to CASTGPNSYEQYF.

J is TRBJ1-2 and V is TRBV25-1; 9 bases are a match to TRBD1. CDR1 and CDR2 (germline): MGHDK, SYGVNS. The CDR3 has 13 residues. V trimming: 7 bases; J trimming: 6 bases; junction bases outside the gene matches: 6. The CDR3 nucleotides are TGTGCCAGCATGCCGGGACAGGGCCATGGCTACACCTTC. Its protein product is CASMPGQGHGYTF.

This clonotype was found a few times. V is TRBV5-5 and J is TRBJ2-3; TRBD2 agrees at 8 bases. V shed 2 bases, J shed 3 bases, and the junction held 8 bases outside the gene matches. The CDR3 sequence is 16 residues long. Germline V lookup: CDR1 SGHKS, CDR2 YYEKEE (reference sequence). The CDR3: CASSLRGGAETDTQYF. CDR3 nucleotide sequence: TGTGCCAGCAGCTTACGGGGGGGGGCCGAGACAGATACGCAGTATTTT. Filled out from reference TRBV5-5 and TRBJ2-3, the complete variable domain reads DAGVTQSPTHLIKTRGQQVTLRCSPISGHKSVSWYQQVLGQGPQFIFQYYEKEERGRGNFPDRFSARQFPNYSSELNVNALLLGDSALYLCASSLRGGAETDTQYFGPGTRLTVL.

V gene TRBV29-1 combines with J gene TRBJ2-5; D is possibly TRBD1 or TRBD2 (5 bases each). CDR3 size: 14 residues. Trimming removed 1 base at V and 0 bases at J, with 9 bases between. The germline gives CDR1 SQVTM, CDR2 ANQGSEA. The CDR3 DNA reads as TGCAGCGTTGAAGGGGGACGGTACCAAGAGACCCAGTACTTC. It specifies CSVEGGRYQETQYF.

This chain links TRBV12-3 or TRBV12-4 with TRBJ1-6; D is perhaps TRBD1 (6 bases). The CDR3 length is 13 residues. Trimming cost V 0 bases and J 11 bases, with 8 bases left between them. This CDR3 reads CASSLARGTPLHF. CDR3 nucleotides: TGTGCCAGCAGTTTAGCCAGGGGTACACCCCTCCACTTT.

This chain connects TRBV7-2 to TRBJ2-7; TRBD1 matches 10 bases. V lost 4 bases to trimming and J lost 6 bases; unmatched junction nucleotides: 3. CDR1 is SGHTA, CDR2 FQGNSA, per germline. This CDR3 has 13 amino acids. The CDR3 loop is CASSYRDRGEQYF. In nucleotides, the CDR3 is TGTGCCAGCAGCTATAGGGACAGGGGCGAGCAGTACTTC.